The 22 T cell receptor beta chains below all came from one sample that was sequenced in a study of blood T cell repertoires in COVID-19. The assay was immunoSEQ multiplex PCR, and TCRdb's table has in-frame clones only and misses some. The sample has about 190,000 clones; 85% to 90% are singletons. Material for sequencing was peripheral blood. The source of these receptors is a man aged 50 to 59 with acute or convalescent COVID-19.

V gene TRBV4-2 combines with J gene TRBJ2-1, with D possibly matching TRBD2 (6 bases). The CDR3 loop spans 15 amino acids. V gave up 4 bases and J gave up 2 bases, with 12 bases separating them. Germline loops: CDR1 LGHNA, CDR2 YNFKEQ. Here the CDR3 reads CASSLAGGTYNEQFF. CDR3 DNA: TGTGCCAGCAGCCTAGCCGGGGGAACCTACAATGAGCAGTTCTTC.

J is TRBJ1-2 and V is TRBV6-2 or TRBV6-3; a possible D gene is TRBD1 (5 bases). The CDR3 has 14 amino acids. The V and J ends lost 6 bases and 5 bases respectively, with 16 bases between them. Germline loops: CDR1 MNHEY, CDR2 SVGEGT. CDR3 amino acids: CASSRTQGSYGYTF. CDR3 nucleotides: TGTGCCAGCAGCCGCACCCAGGGATCTTATGGCTACACCTTC.

V and J are TRBV7-2 and TRBJ1-3; D uncertain. CDR1 is SGHTA, CDR2 FQGNSA, per germline. V lost 0 bases and J lost 2, with 5 bases in between. The CDR3 runs to 14 residues. The CDR3 spells CASSLAQTGNTIYF. The CDR3 nucleotides are TGTGCCAGCAGCTTAGCACAAACTGGAAACACCATATATTTT.

The chain links TRBV2 to TRBJ1-1; unclear D gene. Germline-derived CDR1 and CDR2 are SNHLY and FYNNEI. This CDR3 has 13 residues. V lost 7 bases to trimming and J lost 2 bases, with 11 bases between them. CDR3 protein: CASTVEENTEAFF. The CDR3 DNA is TGTGCCAGCACCGTGGAGGAAAACACTGAAGCTTTCTTT.

The J gene is TRBJ2-1, the V gene TRBV6-2 or TRBV6-3; tentatively, D is TRBD2 (5 bases). Germline V gene sequence: CDR1 MNHEY, CDR2 SVGEGT. Trimming stripped 4 bases from V and 2 bases from J, with 12 bases between. CDR3 size: 15 residues. CDR3 in amino acids: CASSLRASPYNEQFF. The DNA for the CDR3 is TGTGCCAGCAGTTTGAGGGCCTCACCCTACAATGAGCAGTTCTTC.

The rearrangement links TRBV30 to TRBJ1-2, with D possibly being TRBD1 (5 bases). V was pared by 1 base and J by 6 bases, with 18 bases between. This CDR3 comprises 15 residues. Per germline, CDR1 GTSNPN and CDR2 SVGIG (reference sequence). The CDR3 protein is CAWSAGLREIDGYTF. As DNA, the CDR3 is TGTGCCTGGAGTGCGGGACTCCGCGAGATCGATGGCTACACCTTC.

The CDR3 loop is CASSNRRQGWPGELFF. DNA for the CDR3: TGTGCCAGTAGCAATAGGCGACAGGGGTGGCCCGGGGAGCTGTTTTTT. This chain joins TRBV19 and TRBJ2-2; 8 bases fit TRBD1. Trimming at V came to 6 bases and at J to 6 bases, leaving 12 bases not matched to a gene. The germline CDR1 and CDR2 sequences are LNHDA and SQIVND (reference sequence). This CDR3 is built from 16 residues.

The chain links TRBV7-9 to TRBJ2-4, with TRBD1 identical over 8 bases. V gave up 8 bases and J gave up 7 bases; unmatched junction bases: 1. From germline, CDR1 is SEHNR and CDR2 FQNEAQ (reference sequence). The CDR3 runs 11 residues. The CDR3 DNA reads TGTGCCAGCCAGGGGGCTAACATTCAGTACTTC. The encoded protein is CASQGANIQYF.

The genes are TRBV7-2 and TRBJ2-5; the D gene is possibly TRBD2 (5 bases). The CDR3 extends over 14 amino acids. The germline V gene encodes CDR1 SGHTA and CDR2 FQGNSA. Trimming cost V 1 base and J 6 bases, with 12 bases left between them. Written as DNA, the CDR3 is TGTGCCAGCAGCTTAGGTGGGGAGAGCAAGACCCAGTACTTC. It specifies CASSLGGESKTQYF.

The gene calls are TRBV19 and TRBJ2-3; 8 positions agree with TRBD2. The CDR3 spans 16 residues. Losses at the gene ends were 1 base for V and 2 bases for J; bases not matched to a gene: 5. Germline CDR1 reads LNHDA; CDR2 reads SQIVND (reference sequence). The CDR3 DNA sequence: TGTGCCAGTAGTATAGCAGCGGGAGCGTACACAGATACGCAGTATTTT. Protein: CASSIAAGAYTDTQYF.

The chain combines TRBV4-2 with TRBJ2-7; tentative D call: TRBD2 (6 bases). Per germline, CDR1 LGHNA and CDR2 YNFKEQ. The CDR3 contains 15 residues. Deletions cut 1 base from V and 0 bases from J, with 10 bases between. CDR3 amino acids: CASSQGLADSYEQYF. CDR3 bases: TGTGCCAGCAGCCAAGGATTAGCGGACTCCTACGAGCAGTACTTC.

The CDR3 DNA reads as TGTGCCAGCAGTCCTGGAGTAAGCGTTGACAATGAGCAGTTCTTC. This sequence encodes CASSPGVSVDNEQFF. The V and J genes are TRBV27 and TRBJ2-1; D unclear. The length of the CDR3 is 15 residues. Per the germline V gene, CDR1 is MNHEY and CDR2 is SMNVEV (reference sequence). V lost 5 bases and J lost 5, with 16 bases in between.

The V and J genes are TRBV27 and TRBJ2-7, with TRBD2 matching over 7 bases. The CDR3 loop spans 14 amino acids. Germline V gene lookup returns CDR1 MNHEY and CDR2 SMNVEV (reference sequence). The ends lost 5 bases at V and 0 bases at J; junction bases unmatched: 4. The DNA for the CDR3 is TGTGCCAGCAGTGTCTCTAGCGGCTCCTACGAGCAGTACTTC. This sequence encodes CASSVSSGSYEQYF.

The chain uses TRBV28 and TRBJ1-3; 9 bases fit TRBD1. Germline lookup yields CDR1 MDHEN and CDR2 SYDVKM. V lost 2 bases, J lost 4 bases, and 6 bases stayed unmatched. The CDR3 covers 16 residues. This CDR3 reads CASSLAGTGYGNTIYF. Here the CDR3 DNA reads TGTGCCAGCAGTTTAGCGGGGACAGGGTACGGAAACACCATATATTTT.

V usage is TRBV19 and J usage is TRBJ1-1; tentatively, D is TRBD1 (5 bases). The CDR3 consists of 14 residues. Between the trimmed V and J ends, which lost 3 bases and 5 bases, there was a span of 13 bases. CDR1 and CDR2 from the germline V gene are LNHDA and SQIVND (reference sequence). The CDR3: CASSISGGRTEAFF. The CDR3 bases are TGTGCCAGTAGTATTTCGGGGGGGAGGACTGAAGCTTTCTTT.

The table lists this clone with a few counts. This sequence joins TRBV5-4 and TRBJ1-4, with no clear D. Looked up from germline, CDR1 is SGHNT and CDR2 is YYREEE (reference sequence). Trimming removed 3 bases at V and 3 bases at J, with 18 bases between. The CDR3 covers 17 residues. CDR3 protein: CASSSGLSRGANEKLFF. The CDR3 DNA reads TGTGCCAGCAGCTCCGGCCTATCCCGCGGAGCTAATGAAAAACTGTTTTTT.

This chain connects TRBV24-1 to TRBJ2-1; a weak D match, TRBD2 (6 bases). CDR3 size: 16 residues. V gave up 0 bases and J gave up 6 bases, with 14 bases separating them. In germline, CDR1 is KGHDR, CDR2 SFDVKD. CDR3 sequence (DNA): TGTGCCACCAGTGATTTGCCTAGCGTTAGGAGCAATGAGCAGTTCTTC. Translated: CATSDLPSVRSNEQFF.

J is TRBJ2-5 and V is TRBV7-9, with TRBD1 as a possible D gene (7 bases). Germline CDR1 reads SEHNR; CDR2 reads FQNEAQ (reference sequence). The CDR3 totals 16 residues. Trimming stripped 5 bases from V and 5 bases from J, with 21 bases between. The CDR3 spells CASSPRRAAGGETQYF. In DNA, the CDR3 is TGTGCCAGCAGCCCACGGAGGGCAGCAGGGGGGGAGACCCAGTACTTC.

V and J are TRBV15 and TRBJ2-3, with D hard to call. The ends were cut back, 0 bases at V and 6 bases at J, with 10 bases in the middle. There are 14 residues in the CDR3. CDR1 and CDR2 from the germline V gene are LNHNV and YYDKDF (reference sequence). CDR3 sequence: CATSRDVGADTQYF. CDR3 in DNA: TGTGCCACCAGCAGAGATGTCGGTGCGGATACGCAGTATTTT.

This clone was recorded once. The V call is TRBV27, the J call TRBJ2-7; the match to TRBD2 covers 8 bases. Germline lookup yields CDR1 MNHEY and CDR2 SMNVEV (reference sequence). With V trimmed by 4 bases and J by 6 bases, 8 bases remained unmatched. The CDR3 runs to 14 residues. The CDR3 here is CASSYQVAGGEQYF. CDR3 DNA sequence: TGTGCCAGCAGTTACCAGGTGGCGGGAGGCGAGCAGTACTTC.

The rearrangement links TRBV7-6 to TRBJ1-3; D might be TRBD1 (6 bases). The length of the CDR3 is 16 residues. The V gene lost 2 bases and the J gene lost 3 bases, with 14 bases spanning the gap. From germline, CDR1 is SGHVS and CDR2 FNYEAQ. CDR3 sequence reads: CASSLNPGAVGNTIYF. The CDR3 DNA is TGTGCCAGCAGCTTAAATCCAGGGGCCGTTGGAAACACCATATATTTT.

Remarks on this clone: Additional DNA sequences in this sample encode the identical CDR3. V usage is TRBV30 and J usage is TRBJ2-5; D gene uncertain. This CDR3 region has 11 residues. The V end was cut by 4 bases, the J end by 2 bases, with 5 bases between. Germline V lookup: CDR1 GTSNPN, CDR2 SVGIG (reference sequence). CDR3 region: CAWTSQETQYF. The DNA for the CDR3 is TGTGCCTGGACTAGTCAAGAGACCCAGTACTTC.